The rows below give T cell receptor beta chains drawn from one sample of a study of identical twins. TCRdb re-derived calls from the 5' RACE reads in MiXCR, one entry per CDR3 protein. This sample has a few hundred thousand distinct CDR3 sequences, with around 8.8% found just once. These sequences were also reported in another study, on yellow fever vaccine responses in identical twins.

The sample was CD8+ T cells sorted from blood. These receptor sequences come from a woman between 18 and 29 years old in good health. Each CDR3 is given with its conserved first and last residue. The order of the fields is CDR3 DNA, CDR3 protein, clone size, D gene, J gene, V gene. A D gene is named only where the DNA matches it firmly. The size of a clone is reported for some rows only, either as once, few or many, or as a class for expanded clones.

DNA: TGTGCCAGCAGCTCGGAACAGCCGAACACTGAAGCTTTCTTT
CDR3: CASSSEQPNTEAFF
size: -
D: -
J: TRBJ1-1
V: TRBV5-4

DNA: TGTGCCAGCAGTTACTCATCGGGAGCAACTAATGAAAAACTGTTTTTT
CDR3: CASSYSSGATNEKLFF
size: many
D: -
J: TRBJ1-4
V: TRBV6-5

DNA: TGTGCCAGCAGCCAATCTGGACTACCTAGCTCCTACAATGAGCAGTTCTTC
CDR3: CASSQSGLPSSYNEQFF
size: many
D: -
J: TRBJ2-1
V: TRBV14

DNA: TGTGCCAGCAGCCCACCCGGGGCCGGGACATCTCCCGACTACGAGCAGTACTTC
CDR3: CASSPPGAGTSPDYEQYF
size: few
D: -
J: TRBJ2-7
V: TRBV11-1

DNA: TGCAGTGCTAGAGATTCAAATCTAGGACCTACCTACGAGCAGTACTTC
CDR3: CSARDSNLGPTYEQYF
size: few
D: -
J: TRBJ2-7
V: TRBV20-1

DNA: TGTGCTAGTGTGGGCACAGATACGCAGTATTTT
CDR3: CASVGTDTQYF
size: -
D: -
J: TRBJ2-3
V: TRBV12-5

DNA: TGTGCCAGCAGCGGACTAGCGGGGGGGCCCAGCACAGATACGCAGTATTTT
CDR3: CASSGLAGGPSTDTQYF
size: -
D: TRBD2
J: TRBJ2-3
V: TRBV7-8

DNA: TGCGCCAGCAGCTTGATCGGGACAGGGGGTATAAGTTCACCCCTCCACTTT
CDR3: CASSLIGTGGISSPLHF
size: many
D: TRBD1
J: TRBJ1-6
V: TRBV5-1

DNA: TGTGCCAGCAGCCCTGGGACAGGGGACACTGAAGCTTTCTTT
CDR3: CASSPGTGDTEAFF
size: -
D: TRBD1
J: TRBJ1-1
V: TRBV7-9

DNA: TGTGCCATCAGTGACGGAGGGGATTTCCACGAGCAGTACTTC
CDR3: CAISDGGDFHEQYF
size: -
D: -
J: TRBJ2-7
V: TRBV10-3

DNA: TGTGCCAGCAGCGACCGACTAGCGGGAGGAACTGGGGCCAACGTCCTGACTTTC
CDR3: CASSDRLAGGTGANVLTF
size: -
D: TRBD2
J: TRBJ2-6
V: TRBV9

DNA: TGTGCCAGCCGCCCCCCCGATGGGCGACAGCAGTTCTTC
CDR3: CASRPPDGRQQFF
size: -
D: -
J: TRBJ2-1
V: TRBV7-9

DNA: TGTGCCAGCAGCGGAGGTAGTTACGAGCAGTACTTC
CDR3: CASSGGSYEQYF
size: few
D: -
J: TRBJ2-7
V: TRBV9

DNA: TGTGCCAGCGGTGGGCAGGGCGAGCGGAGCTCCTACGAGCAGTACTTC
CDR3: CASGGQGERSSYEQYF
size: few
D: -
J: TRBJ2-7
V: TRBV2

DNA: TGTGCCAGCAGCCCAACGGGCGGGGGTTCCTACAATGAGCAGTTCTTC
CDR3: CASSPTGGGSYNEQFF
size: medium-sized
D: TRBD2
J: TRBJ2-1
V: TRBV7-8

DNA: TGTGCCAGCAGTGCCGGGGGGGGTAACTATGGCTACACCTTC
CDR3: CASSAGGGNYGYTF
size: many
D: -
J: TRBJ1-2
V: TRBV12-3/TRBV12-4

DNA: TGTGCCAGCAGCTTGGAACTCAGGGGAAGCACAGATACGCAGTATTTT
CDR3: CASSLELRGSTDTQYF
size: few
D: -
J: TRBJ2-3
V: TRBV11-2

DNA: TGTGCCAGCATACTAGCGGGCCACAATGAGCAGTTCTTC
CDR3: CASILAGHNEQFF
size: many
D: TRBD2
J: TRBJ2-1
V: TRBV12-3/TRBV12-4

DNA: TGTGCCAGCAGTTCGACACCGGGACTAGCTTGGGATACGCAGTATTTT
CDR3: CASSSTPGLAWDTQYF
size: -
D: TRBD2
J: TRBJ2-3
V: TRBV6-5

DNA: TGTGCCTGGAGTGCACTTGGGGAAACAGATACGCAGTATTTT
CDR3: CAWSALGETDTQYF
size: -
D: -
J: TRBJ2-3
V: TRBV30

DNA: TGTGCCAGCAGCGTAGATGACAGGGGGAAATCACCCCTCCACTTT
CDR3: CASSVDDRGKSPLHF
size: -
D: TRBD1
J: TRBJ1-6
V: TRBV9

DNA: TGTGCCAGCAGCTTAGGCGCTGGCTACACCTTC
CDR3: CASSLGAGYTF
size: many
D: -
J: TRBJ1-2
V: TRBV7-9

DNA: TGTGCCAGCAGTTTGGATACCGGCTACGAGCAGTACTTC
CDR3: CASSLDTGYEQYF
size: few
D: -
J: TRBJ2-7
V: TRBV27

DNA: TGTGCCAGCAGCTTTTATCCGGGACTAGCGGGGGGACTTGAGCAGTTCTTC
CDR3: CASSFYPGLAGGLEQFF
size: many
D: TRBD2
J: TRBJ2-1
V: TRBV7-9

DNA: TGTGCCAGCAGCTCCACAGGGGGCGCCTCAGATACGCAGTATTTT
CDR3: CASSSTGGASDTQYF
size: -
D: TRBD1
J: TRBJ2-3
V: TRBV7-3

DNA: TGTGCCAGCAGTTCCCGGACGGACCTCTTGGGAGAGCAGTACTTC
CDR3: CASSSRTDLLGEQYF
size: -
D: -
J: TRBJ2-7
V: TRBV6-2/TRBV6-3

DNA: TGTGCCATCAGTGAGTCGGAGACCCAGTACTTC
CDR3: CAISESETQYF
size: many
D: -
J: TRBJ2-5
V: TRBV10-3

DNA: TGTGCCAGCAGCTTTCGGGACAGGGGTTCCTACGAGCAGTACTTC
CDR3: CASSFRDRGSYEQYF
size: many
D: TRBD1
J: TRBJ2-7
V: TRBV7-8

DNA: TGTGCCAGCAGTTTAGGACAGCAACCAGATACGCAGTATTTT
CDR3: CASSLGQQPDTQYF
size: many
D: -
J: TRBJ2-3
V: TRBV12-3/TRBV12-4

DNA: TGTGCCAGCAGCCCCCCCACAGCCTACGAGCAGTACTTC
CDR3: CASSPPTAYEQYF
size: few
D: -
J: TRBJ2-7
V: TRBV27

DNA: TGTGCCAGCAGCATAGGGGTTCCCGGGGAGCTGTTTTTT
CDR3: CASSIGVPGELFF
size: -
D: -
J: TRBJ2-2
V: TRBV5-4

DNA: TGCGCCAGCAGCCAAGATCGAGCGGCAACCCTTTACGAGCAGTACTTC
CDR3: CASSQDRAATLYEQYF
size: many
D: -
J: TRBJ2-7
V: TRBV4-3

DNA: TGTGCCAGCAGCGACCCTAGCGGGAGCTCCTACAATGAGCAGTTCTTC
CDR3: CASSDPSGSSYNEQFF
size: -
D: TRBD2
J: TRBJ2-1
V: TRBV9

DNA: TGCAGTGCTAGTGGGCTAGCGGGGCTTACCTACGAGCAGTACTTC
CDR3: CSASGLAGLTYEQYF
size: many
D: TRBD2
J: TRBJ2-7
V: TRBV20-1

DNA: TGCGCCAGCAGCCAAATAGGTAGCGAACAGTACTTC
CDR3: CASSQIGSEQYF
size: -
D: -
J: TRBJ2-4
V: TRBV4-3

DNA: TGTGCCAGCAGTTTACAGCGGGCGACCCCCTACGAGCAGTACTTC
CDR3: CASSLQRATPYEQYF
size: many
D: -
J: TRBJ2-7
V: TRBV28

DNA: TGTGCCAGCAGCTTAGACAGGACTGGTACTGAAGCTTTCTTT
CDR3: CASSLDRTGTEAFF
size: -
D: -
J: TRBJ1-1
V: TRBV7-9

DNA: TGTGCCAGCAGTTTTCTAGCGAACAATGAGCAGTTCTTC
CDR3: CASSFLANNEQFF
size: few
D: -
J: TRBJ2-1
V: TRBV27

DNA: TGCAGCGCCGAGACCAACTACGAGCAGTACTTC
CDR3: CSAETNYEQYF
size: many
D: -
J: TRBJ2-7
V: TRBV29-1

DNA: TGCAGCGTGGTTTCGTCGGGGGAATCTCCAGATACGCAGTATTTT
CDR3: CSVVSSGESPDTQYF
size: few
D: -
J: TRBJ2-3
V: TRBV29-1

DNA: TGCAGCGCCCAACCCTCTAGCACAGATACGCAGTATTTT
CDR3: CSAQPSSTDTQYF
size: many
D: -
J: TRBJ2-3
V: TRBV29-1

DNA: TGTGCCAGCAGCTGGGCCAATGGCTACACCTTC
CDR3: CASSWANGYTF
size: -
D: -
J: TRBJ1-2
V: TRBV7-9

DNA: TGTGCCAGCAGTTTAGGGGTAGCGGGAACCTACGAGCAGTACTTC
CDR3: CASSLGVAGTYEQYF
size: many
D: TRBD2
J: TRBJ2-7
V: TRBV12-3/TRBV12-4